Below, 5 T cell receptor beta chains from the same sample are listed, as sequenced in a study of response to subunit inactivated influenza vaccine. One entry per CDR3 protein results from TCRdb running MiXCR on the RT-PCR reads. This table has about 520,000 distinct CDR3 sequences, around 25% appearing once. The source material was CD4+ T cells sorted from PBMCs, sampled roughly 5 days after vaccination. The receptors were gathered from a man aged 45-60 years who received an inactivated influenza vaccine.

Only a few counts were recorded for this clonotype. The chain employs TRBV4-1 and TRBJ2-3; 7 bases are a match to TRBD1. CDR1 and CDR2 (germline): MGHRA, YSYEKL. The ends lost 3 bases at V and 3 bases at J; junction bases unmatched: 9. This CDR3 contains 16 residues. CDR3 residues: CASSQTTGLRTDTQYF. The CDR3, as DNA: TGCGCCAGCAGCCAGACGACAGGGTTAAGGACAGATACGCAGTATTTT.

This clonotype was observed a handful of times. V and J are TRBV5-1 and TRBJ2-4; D uncertain. Trimming shortened V by 4 bases and J by 3 bases, and 17 bases separated the two germline ends. The CDR3 spans 16 residues. The germline V gene has CDR1 SGHRS and CDR2 YFSETQ. CDR3 loop: CASSPEFGLNKNIQYF. In DNA, the CDR3 is TGCGCCAGCAGCCCGGAATTCGGTCTAAACAAAAACATTCAGTACTTC. Complete variable domain (other parts from reference TRBV5-1 and TRBJ2-4): KAGVTQTPRYLIKTRGQQVTLSCSPISGHRSVSWYQQTPGQGLQFLFEYFSETQRNKGNFPGRFSGRQFSNSRSEMNVSTLELGDSALYLCASSPEFGLNKNIQYFGAGTRLSVL.

This chain uses TRBV4-3 with TRBJ2-4; D remains unclear. CDR3 length equals 15 residues. V dropped 1 base and J dropped 0 bases, with 7 bases sitting between them. In germline, CDR1 is LGHNA, CDR2 YSLEER. In DNA form, the CDR3 reads TGCGCCAGCAGCCAAGGAAGGCAAGCCAAAAACATTCAGTACTTC. Translating it yields CASSQGRQAKNIQYF.

The chain couples TRBV10-3 to TRBJ2-7, with 8 bases fitting TRBD1. CDR1 is ENHRY, CDR2 SYGVKD, per germline. The CDR3 consists of 13 residues. The trim removed 10 bases at V and 1 base at J, leaving 6 bases unmatched. The CDR3: CATLGQGSYEQYF. CDR3 nucleotide sequence: TGTGCCACCCTAGGACAGGGTTCCTACGAGCAGTACTTC.

In this sample, this clonotype turned up a few times. The V and J genes are TRBV5-1 and TRBJ1-1; D unresolved. Trimming shortened V by 2 bases and J by 0 bases, and 17 bases separated the two germline ends. The CDR3 sequence is 17 residues long. Germline V lookup: CDR1 SGHRS, CDR2 YFSETQ. The CDR3 spells CASSFGREPLMNTEAFF. DNA of the CDR3: TGCGCCAGCAGCTTTGGGAGGGAGCCGCTAATGAACACTGAAGCTTTCTTT.